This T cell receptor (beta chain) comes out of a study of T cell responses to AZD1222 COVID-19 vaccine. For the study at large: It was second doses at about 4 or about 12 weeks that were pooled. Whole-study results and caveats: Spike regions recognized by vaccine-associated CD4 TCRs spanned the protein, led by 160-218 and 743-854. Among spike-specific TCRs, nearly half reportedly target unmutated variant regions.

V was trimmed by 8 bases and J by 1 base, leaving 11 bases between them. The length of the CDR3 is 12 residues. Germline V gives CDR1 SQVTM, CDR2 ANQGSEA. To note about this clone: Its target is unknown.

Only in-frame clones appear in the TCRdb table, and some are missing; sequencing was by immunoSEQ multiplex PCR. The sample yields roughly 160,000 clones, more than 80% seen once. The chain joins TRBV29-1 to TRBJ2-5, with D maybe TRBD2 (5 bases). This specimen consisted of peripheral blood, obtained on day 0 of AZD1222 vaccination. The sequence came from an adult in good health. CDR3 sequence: CSHLSGQETQYF. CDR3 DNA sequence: TGCAGCCATCTGAGCGGCCAAGAGACCCAGTACTTC.